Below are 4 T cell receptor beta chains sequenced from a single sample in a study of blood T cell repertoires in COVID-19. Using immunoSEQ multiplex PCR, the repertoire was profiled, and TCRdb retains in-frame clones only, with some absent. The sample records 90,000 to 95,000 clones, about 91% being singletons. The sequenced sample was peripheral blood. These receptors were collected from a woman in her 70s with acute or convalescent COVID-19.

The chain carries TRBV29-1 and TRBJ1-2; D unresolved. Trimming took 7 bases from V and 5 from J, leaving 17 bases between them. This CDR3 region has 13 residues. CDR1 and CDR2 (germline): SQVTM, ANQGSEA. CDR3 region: CSALIGEGYGYTF. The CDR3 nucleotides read TGCAGCGCCCTTATCGGGGAAGGGTATGGCTACACCTTC.

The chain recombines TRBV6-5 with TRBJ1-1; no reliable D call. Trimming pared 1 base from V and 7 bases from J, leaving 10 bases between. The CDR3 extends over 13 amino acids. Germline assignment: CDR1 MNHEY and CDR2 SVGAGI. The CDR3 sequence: CASSYYPSSEAFF. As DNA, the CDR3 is TGTGCCAGCAGTTACTATCCTAGTAGTGAAGCTTTCTTT.

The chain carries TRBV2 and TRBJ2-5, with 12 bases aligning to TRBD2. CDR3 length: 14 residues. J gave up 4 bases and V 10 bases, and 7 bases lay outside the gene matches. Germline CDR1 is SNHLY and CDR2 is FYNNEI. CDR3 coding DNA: TGTGCCACAAGGACTAGCGGGATAGGAGAGACCCAGTACTTC. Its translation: CATRTSGIGETQYF.

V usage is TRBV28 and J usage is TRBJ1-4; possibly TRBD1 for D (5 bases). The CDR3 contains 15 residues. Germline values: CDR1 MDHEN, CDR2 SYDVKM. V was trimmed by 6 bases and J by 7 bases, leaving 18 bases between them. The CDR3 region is CASSPTRGDGEKLFF. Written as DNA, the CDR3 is TGTGCCAGCAGCCCCACCCGGGGGGATGGTGAAAAACTGTTTTTT.